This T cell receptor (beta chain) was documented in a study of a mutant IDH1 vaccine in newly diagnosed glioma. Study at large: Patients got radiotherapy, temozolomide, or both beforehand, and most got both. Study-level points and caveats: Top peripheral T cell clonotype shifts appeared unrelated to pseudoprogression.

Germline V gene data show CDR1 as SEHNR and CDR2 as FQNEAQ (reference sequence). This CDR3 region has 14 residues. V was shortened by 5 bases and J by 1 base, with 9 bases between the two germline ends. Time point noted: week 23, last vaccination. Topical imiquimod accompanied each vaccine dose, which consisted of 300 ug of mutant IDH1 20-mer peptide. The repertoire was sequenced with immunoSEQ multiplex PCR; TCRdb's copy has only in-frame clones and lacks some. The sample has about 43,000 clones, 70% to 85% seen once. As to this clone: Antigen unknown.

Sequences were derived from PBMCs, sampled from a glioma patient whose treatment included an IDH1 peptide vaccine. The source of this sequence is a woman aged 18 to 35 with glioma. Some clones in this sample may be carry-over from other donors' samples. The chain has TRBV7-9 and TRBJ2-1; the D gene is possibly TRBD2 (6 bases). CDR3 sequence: CASSPGTSYNEQFF. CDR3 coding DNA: TGTGCCAGCAGCCCAGGGACTTCCTACAATGAGCAGTTCTTC. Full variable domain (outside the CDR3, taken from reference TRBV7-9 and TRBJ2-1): DTGVSQNPRHKITKRGQNVTFRCDPISEHNRLYWYRQTLGQGPEFLTYFQNEAQLEKSRLLSDRFSAERPKGSFSTLEIQRTEQGDSAMYLCASSPGTSYNEQFFGPGTRLTVL.